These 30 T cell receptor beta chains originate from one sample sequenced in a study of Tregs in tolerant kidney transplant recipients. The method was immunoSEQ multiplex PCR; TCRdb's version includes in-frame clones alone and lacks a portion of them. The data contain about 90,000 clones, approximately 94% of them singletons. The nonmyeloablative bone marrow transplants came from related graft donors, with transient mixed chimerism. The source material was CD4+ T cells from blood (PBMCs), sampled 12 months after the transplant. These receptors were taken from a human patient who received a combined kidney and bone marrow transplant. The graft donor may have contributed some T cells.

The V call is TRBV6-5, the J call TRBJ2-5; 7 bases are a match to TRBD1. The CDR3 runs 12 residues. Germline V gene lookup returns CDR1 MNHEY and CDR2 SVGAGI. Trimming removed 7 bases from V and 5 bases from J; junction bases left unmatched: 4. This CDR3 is CASTTGHETQYF. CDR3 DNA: TGTGCCAGCACGACAGGGCACGAGACCCAGTACTTC.

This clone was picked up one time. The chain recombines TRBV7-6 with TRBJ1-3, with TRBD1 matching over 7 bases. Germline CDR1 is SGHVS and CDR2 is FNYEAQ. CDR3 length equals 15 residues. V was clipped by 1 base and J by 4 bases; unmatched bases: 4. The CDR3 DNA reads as TGTGCCAGCAGCTTAGACGGCAGGGGGGGAAACACCATATATTTT. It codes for CASSLDGRGGNTIYF.

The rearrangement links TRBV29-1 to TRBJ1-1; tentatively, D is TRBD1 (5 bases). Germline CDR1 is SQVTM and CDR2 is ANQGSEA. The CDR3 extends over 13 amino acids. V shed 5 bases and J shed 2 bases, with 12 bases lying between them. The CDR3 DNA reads TGCAGCGTTCTGGGGCTTTCAAACACTGAAGCTTTCTTT. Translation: CSVLGLSNTEAFF.

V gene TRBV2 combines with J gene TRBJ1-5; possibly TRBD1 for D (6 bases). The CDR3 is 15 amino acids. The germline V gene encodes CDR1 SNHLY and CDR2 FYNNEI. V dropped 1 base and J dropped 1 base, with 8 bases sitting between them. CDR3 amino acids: CASSEDRVSNQPQHF. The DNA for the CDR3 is TGTGCCAGCAGTGAAGACAGGGTGAGCAATCAGCCCCAGCATTTT.

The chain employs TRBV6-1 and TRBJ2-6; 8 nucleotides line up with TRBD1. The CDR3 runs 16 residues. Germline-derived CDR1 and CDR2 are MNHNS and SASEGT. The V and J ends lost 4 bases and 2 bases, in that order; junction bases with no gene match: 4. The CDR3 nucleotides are TGTGCCAGCAGTGCGCAGGGGGCGGCTGGGGCCAACGTCCTGACTTTC. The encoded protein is CASSAQGAAGANVLTF.

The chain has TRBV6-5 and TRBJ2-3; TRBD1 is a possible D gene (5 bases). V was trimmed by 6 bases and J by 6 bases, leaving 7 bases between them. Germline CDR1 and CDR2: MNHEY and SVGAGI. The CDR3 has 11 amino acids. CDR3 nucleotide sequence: TGTGCCAGCAGCCGACAGGATACGCAGTATTTT. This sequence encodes CASSRQDTQYF.

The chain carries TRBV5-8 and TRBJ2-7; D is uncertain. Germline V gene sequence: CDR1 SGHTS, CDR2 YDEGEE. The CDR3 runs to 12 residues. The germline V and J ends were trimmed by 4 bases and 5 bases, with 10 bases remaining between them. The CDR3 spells CASSPRRDEQYF. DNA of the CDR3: TGTGCCAGCAGCCCTCGACGGGACGAGCAGTACTTC.

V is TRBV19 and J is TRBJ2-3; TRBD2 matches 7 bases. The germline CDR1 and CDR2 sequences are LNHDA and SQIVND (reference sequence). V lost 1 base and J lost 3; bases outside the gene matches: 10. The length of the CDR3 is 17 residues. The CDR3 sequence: CASSIGGGRGRTDTQYF. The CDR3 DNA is TGTGCCAGTAGTATAGGGGGCGGGAGAGGTCGTACAGATACGCAGTATTTT.

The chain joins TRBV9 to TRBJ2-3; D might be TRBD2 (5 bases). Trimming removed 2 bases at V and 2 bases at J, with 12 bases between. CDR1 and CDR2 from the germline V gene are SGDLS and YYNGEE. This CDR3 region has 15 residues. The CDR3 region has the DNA TGTGCCAGCAGCGTTTCTAGCTGGAACACAGATACGCAGTATTTT. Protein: CASSVSSWNTDTQYF.

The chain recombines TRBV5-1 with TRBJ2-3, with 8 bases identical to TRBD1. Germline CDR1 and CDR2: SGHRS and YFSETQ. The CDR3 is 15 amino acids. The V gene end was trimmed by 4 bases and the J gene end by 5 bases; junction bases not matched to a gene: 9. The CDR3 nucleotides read TGCGCCAGCAGCCCGGGCGGGACAGGACGAGATACGCAGTATTTT. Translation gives CASSPGGTGRDTQYF.

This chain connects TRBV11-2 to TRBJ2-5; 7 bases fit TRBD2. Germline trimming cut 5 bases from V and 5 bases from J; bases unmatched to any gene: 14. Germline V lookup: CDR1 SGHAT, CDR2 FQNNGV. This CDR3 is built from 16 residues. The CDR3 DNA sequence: TGTGCCAGCAGCCGGCCGGGAGGCGCCCGGGTGGAGACCCAGTACTTC. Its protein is CASSRPGGARVETQYF.

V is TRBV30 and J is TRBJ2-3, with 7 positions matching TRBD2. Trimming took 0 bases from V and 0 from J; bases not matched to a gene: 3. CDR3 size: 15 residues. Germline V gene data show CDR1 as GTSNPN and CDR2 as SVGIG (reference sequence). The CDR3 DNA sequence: TGTGCCTGGAGTGTACTCGGGGGGAGCACAGATACGCAGTATTTT. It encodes CAWSVLGGSTDTQYF.

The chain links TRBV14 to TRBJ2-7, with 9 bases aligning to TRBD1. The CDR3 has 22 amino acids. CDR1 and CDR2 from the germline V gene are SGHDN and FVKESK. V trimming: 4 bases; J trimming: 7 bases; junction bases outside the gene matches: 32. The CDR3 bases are TGTGCCAGCAGCCCGTGGTATGAGAGGCAGCCAACCTCTCTACAGGGGGCGGGTGAGCAGTACTTC. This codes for CASSPWYERQPTSLQGAGEQYF.

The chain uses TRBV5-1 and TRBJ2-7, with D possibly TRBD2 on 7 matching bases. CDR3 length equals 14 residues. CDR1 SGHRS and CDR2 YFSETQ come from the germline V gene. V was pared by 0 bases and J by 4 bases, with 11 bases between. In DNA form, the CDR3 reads TGCGCCAGCAGCTTGGCGGGGGGCTTATACGAGCAGTACTTC. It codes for CASSLAGGLYEQYF.

CDR3 coding DNA: TGTGCCAGCAGCTTAGCCCCGACAGGAATGAACACTGAAGCTTTCTTT. Protein: CASSLAPTGMNTEAFF. The rearrangement uses TRBV7-2 and TRBJ1-1; D is perhaps TRBD1 (6 bases). CDR1 and CDR2 from the germline V gene are SGHTA and FQGNSA. The CDR3 spans 16 residues. Trimming removed 0 bases at V and 0 bases at J, with 11 bases between.

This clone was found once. In DNA form, the CDR3 reads TGTGCCAGCAGCTTAACCATGTCCGCGGGGGGCGATCACAATGAGCAGTTCTTC. Translating it yields CASSLTMSAGGDHNEQFF. The chain recombines TRBV7-3 with TRBJ2-1, with 8 nucleotides matching TRBD2. J was trimmed by 5 bases and V by 0 bases; bases with no gene match: 12. The CDR3 extends over 18 amino acids. The germline CDR1 and CDR2 sequences are SGHTA and FQGTGA.

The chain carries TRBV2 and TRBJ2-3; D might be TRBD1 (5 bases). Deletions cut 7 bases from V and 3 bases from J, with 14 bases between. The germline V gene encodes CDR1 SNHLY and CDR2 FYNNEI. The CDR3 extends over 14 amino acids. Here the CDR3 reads CASTISGLTDTQYF. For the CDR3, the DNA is TGTGCCAGCACAATCTCAGGGCTTACAGATACGCAGTATTTT.

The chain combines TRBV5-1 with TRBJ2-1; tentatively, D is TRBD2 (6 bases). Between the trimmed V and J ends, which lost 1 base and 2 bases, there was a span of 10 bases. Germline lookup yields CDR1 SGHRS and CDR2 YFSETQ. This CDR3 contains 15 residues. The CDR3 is CASSLLAVTYNEQFF. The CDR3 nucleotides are TGCGCCAGCAGCTTGTTAGCGGTTACCTACAATGAGCAGTTCTTC.

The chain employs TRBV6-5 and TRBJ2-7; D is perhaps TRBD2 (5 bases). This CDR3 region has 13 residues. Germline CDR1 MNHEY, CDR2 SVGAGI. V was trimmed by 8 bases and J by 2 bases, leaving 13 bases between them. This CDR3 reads CASPWELAYEQYF. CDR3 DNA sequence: TGTGCCAGCCCCTGGGAACTAGCCTACGAGCAGTACTTC.

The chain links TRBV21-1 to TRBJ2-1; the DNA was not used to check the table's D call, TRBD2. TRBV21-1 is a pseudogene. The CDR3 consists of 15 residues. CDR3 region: CASSRRTIWDNEQFF. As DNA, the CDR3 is TGTGCCAGCAGCAGACGGACTATATGGGACAATGAGCAGTTCTTC.

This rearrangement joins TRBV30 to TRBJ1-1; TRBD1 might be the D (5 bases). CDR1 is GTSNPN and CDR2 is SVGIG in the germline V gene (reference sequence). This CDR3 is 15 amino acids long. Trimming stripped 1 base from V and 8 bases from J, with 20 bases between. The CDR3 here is CAWSEFARATPEAFF. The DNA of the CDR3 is TGTGCCTGGAGTGAATTTGCCAGGGCAACCCCCGAAGCTTTCTTT. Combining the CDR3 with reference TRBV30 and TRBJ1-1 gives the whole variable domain SQTIHQWPATLVQPVGSPLSLECTVEGTSNPNLYWYRQAAGRGLQLLFYSVGIGQISSEVPQNLSASRPQDRQFILSSKKLLLSDSGFYLCAWSEFARATPEAFFGQGTRLTVV.

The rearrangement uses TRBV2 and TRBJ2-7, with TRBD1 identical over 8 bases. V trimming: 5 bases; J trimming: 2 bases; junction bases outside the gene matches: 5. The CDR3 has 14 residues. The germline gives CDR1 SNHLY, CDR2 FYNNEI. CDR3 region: CASSPGQGPYEQYF. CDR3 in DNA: TGTGCCAGCAGTCCTGGACAGGGTCCCTACGAGCAGTACTTC.

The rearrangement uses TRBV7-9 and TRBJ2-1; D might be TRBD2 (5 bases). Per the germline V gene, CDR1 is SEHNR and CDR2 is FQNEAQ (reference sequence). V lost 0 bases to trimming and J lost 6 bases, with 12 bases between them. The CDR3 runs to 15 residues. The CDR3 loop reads CASSLARTAGNEQFF. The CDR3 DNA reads TGTGCCAGCAGCTTAGCGAGGACTGCCGGCAATGAGCAGTTCTTC.

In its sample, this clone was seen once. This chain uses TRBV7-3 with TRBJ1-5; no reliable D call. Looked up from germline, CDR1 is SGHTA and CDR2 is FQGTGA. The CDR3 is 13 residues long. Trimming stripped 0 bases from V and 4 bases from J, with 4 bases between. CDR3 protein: CASSLTANQPQHF. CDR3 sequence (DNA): TGTGCCAGCAGCTTAACGGCAAATCAGCCCCAGCATTTT.

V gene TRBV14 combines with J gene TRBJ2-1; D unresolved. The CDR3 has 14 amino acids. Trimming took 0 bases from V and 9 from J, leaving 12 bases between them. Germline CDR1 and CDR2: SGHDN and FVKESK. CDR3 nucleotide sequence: TGTGCCAGCAGCCAAGACCGACCGGGTAGTGAGCAGTTCTTC. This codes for CASSQDRPGSEQFF.

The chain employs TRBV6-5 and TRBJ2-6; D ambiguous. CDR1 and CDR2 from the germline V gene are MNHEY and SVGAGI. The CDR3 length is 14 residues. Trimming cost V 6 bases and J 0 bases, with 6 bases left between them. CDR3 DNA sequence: TGTGCCAGCAGACAGCCCTCTGGGGCCAACGTCCTGACTTTC. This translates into CASRQPSGANVLTF.

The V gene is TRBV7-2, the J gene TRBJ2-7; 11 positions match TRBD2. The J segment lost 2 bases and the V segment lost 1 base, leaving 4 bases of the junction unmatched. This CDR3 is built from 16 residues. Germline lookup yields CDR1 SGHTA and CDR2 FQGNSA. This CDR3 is CASSLVATSGAYEQYF. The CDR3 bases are TGTGCCAGCAGCTTAGTAGCGACTAGCGGGGCCTACGAGCAGTACTTC.

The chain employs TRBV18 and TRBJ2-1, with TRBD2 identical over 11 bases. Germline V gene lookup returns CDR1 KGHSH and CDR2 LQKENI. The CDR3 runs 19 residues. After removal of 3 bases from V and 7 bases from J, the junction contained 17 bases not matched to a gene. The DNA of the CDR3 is TGTGCCAGCTCACCTCAACCTAGCGGGGGGATAGGTGTGGTGAATGAGCAGTTCTTC. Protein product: CASSPQPSGGIGVVNEQFF.

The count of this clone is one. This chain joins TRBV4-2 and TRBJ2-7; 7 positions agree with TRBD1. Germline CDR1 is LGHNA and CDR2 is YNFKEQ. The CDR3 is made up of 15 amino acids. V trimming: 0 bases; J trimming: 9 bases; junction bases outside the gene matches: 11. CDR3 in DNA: TGTGCCAGCAGCCAAGAACGAAGGGACAGTTTAGGGCAGTACTTC. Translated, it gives CASSQERRDSLGQYF.

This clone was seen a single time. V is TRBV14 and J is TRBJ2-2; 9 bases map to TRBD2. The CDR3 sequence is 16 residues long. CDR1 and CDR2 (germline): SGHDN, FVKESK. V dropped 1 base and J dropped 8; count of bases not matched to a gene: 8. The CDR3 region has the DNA TGTGCCAGCAGCCAAGGCGTAGCGGGGGTATTTGGGGAGCTGTTTTTT. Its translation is CASSQGVAGVFGELFF.